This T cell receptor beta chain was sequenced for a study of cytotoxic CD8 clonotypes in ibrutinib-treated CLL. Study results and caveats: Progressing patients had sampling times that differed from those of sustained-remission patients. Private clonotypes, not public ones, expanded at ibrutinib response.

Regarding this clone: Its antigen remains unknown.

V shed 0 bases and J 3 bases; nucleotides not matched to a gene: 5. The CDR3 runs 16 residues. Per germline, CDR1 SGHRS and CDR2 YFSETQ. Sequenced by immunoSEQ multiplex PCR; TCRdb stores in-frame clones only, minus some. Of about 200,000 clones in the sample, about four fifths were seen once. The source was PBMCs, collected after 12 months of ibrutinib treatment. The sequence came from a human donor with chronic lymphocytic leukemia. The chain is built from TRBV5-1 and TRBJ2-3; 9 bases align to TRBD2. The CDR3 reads CASSLDRLAVTDTQYF. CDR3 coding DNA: TGCGCCAGCAGCTTGGACAGACTAGCGGTTACAGATACGCAGTATTTT.